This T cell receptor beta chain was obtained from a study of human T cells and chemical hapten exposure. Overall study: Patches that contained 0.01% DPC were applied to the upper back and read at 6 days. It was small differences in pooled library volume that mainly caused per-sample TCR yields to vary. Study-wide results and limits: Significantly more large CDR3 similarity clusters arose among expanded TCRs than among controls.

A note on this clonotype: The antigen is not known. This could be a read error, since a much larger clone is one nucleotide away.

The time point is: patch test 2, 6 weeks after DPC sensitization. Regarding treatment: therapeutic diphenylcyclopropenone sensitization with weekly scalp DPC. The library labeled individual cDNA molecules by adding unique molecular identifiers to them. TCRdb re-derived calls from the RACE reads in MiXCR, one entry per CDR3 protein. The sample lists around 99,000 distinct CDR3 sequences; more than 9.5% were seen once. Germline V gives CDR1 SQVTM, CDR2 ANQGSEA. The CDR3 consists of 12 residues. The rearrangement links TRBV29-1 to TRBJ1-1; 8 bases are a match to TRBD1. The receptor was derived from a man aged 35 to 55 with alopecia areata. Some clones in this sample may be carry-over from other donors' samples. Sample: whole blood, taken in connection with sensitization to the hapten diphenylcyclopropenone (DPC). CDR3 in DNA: TGCAACGTTGGGACAGGGAACACTGAAGCTTTCTTT. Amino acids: CNVGTGNTEAFF.